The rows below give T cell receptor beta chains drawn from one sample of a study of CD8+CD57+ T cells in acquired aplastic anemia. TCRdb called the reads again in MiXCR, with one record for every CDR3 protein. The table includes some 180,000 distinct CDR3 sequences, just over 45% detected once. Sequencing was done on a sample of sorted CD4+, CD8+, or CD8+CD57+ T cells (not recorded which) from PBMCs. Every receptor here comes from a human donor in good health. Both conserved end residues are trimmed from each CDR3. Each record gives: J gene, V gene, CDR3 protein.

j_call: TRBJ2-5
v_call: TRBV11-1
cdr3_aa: ASSPRTGEQETQY

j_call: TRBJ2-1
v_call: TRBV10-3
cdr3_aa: AISDSGGPYNEQF

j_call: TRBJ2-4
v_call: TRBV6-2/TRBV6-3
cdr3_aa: ASSYGRAGDRNIQY

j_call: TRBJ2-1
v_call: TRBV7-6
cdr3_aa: ASSLWRGGSEQF

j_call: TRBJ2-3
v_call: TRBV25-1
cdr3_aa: ASSLATGDTDTQY

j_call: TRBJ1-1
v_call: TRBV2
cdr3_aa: ASSDQMNTEAF

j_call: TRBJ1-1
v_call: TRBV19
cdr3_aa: ASSIWQAQGTEAF

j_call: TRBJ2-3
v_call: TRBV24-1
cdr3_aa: ATSDVSGKGADTQY

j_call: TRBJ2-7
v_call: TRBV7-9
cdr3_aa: ASSLERDYEQY

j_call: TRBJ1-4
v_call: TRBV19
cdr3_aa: ASGTVINEKLF

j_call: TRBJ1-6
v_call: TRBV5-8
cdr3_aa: ASSLTGDSPLH

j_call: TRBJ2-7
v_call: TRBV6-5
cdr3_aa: ASRVDRVYEQY

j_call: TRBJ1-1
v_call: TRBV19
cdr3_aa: ASSISWNTEAF

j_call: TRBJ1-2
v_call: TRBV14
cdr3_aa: ASSQDADWSDGYT

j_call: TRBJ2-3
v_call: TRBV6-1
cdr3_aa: ASSVLAGAADTQY

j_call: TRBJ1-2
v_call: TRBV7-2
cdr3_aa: ASTLWGDGYT

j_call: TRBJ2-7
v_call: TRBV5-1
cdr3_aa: ASSLSPQGATYEQY

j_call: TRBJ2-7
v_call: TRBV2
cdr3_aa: ASSEAGGPTEQY

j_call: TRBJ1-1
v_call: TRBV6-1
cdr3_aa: ASSRSGTGAF

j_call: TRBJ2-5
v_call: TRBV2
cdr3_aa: ASNTGGAGETQY

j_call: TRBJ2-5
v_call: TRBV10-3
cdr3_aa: AISESTGGGQETQY

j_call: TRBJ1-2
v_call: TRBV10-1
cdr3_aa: ARTRQGARYGYT

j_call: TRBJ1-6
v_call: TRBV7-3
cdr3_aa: ASSLQSRGNSPLH

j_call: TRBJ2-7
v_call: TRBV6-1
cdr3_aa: ASSRGSYEQY

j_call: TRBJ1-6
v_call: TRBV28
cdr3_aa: ASTIPGQGVPPLH

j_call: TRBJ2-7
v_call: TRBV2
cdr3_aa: ARGTGVHEQY

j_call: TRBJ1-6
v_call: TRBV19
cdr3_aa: ASSIGAGGGSPLH

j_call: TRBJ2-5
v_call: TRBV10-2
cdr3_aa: ASSEVAGGLQETQY

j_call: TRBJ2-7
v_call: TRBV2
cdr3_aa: ASSLPSPYEQY

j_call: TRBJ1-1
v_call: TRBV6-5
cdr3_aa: ASRRDSSNTEAF

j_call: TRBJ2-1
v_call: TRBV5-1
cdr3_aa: ASRPGQGISYNEQF

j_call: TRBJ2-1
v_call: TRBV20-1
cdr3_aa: SAGGLAGIEQF

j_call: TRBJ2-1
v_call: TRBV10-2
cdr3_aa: ASGGLDYNEQF

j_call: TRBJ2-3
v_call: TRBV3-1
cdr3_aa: ASSQDGAGEADTQY

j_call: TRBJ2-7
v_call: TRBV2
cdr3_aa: ASRQGGGEQY

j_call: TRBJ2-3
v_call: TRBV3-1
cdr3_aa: ASSQFPASGRGGQY

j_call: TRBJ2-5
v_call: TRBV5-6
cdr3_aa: ASSLLPKTSGGAETQY

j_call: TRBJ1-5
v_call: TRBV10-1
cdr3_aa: ASSESGGNQPQH

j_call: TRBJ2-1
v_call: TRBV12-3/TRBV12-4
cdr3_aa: ASSAPGTLYNEQF

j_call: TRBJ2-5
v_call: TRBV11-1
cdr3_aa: ASSLESGTSGRAQETQY